This T cell receptor beta chain was observed in a study of neurological immune-mediated disorders. Findings and limits, study-wide: Clinical features showed no association with the multiple sclerosis repertoire cluster, and MRI features showed none either.

This CDR3 is built from 12 residues. V was cut by 8 bases and J by 9 bases, with 16 bases left in between. Germline lookup yields CDR1 KGHSH and CDR2 LQKENI. Using its own MiXCR run on the 5' RACE reads, TCRdb lists one record per CDR3 protein. In the table there are under 70,000 distinct CDR3 sequences, about 3% of which are singletons. This clonotype has at least ten counts. The antigen is unknown. The V and J genes are TRBV18 and TRBJ1-1; D is undetermined. The receptor comes from a woman aged 45 to 65 with multiple sclerosis. Sequencing was performed on PBMCs. The CDR3 bases are TGTGCCAGCGATCCGAACGGGCAAAAAGCTTTCTTT. Its protein product is CASDPNGQKAFF. The complete variable domain, with remaining parts taken from reference TRBV18 and TRBJ1-1, reads NAGVMQNPRHLVRRRGQEARLRCSPMKGHSHVYWYRQLPEEGLKFMVYLQKENIIDESGMPKERFSAEFPKEGPSILRIQQVVRGDSAAYFCASDPNGQKAFFGQGTRLTVV.